This passage covers 12 T cell receptor beta chains from one sample sequenced in a study of OX40 agonist ivuxolimab in advanced cancers. The method behind the library was the immunoSEQ multiplex PCR assay. Imported from immuneACCESS, the table was reduced by TCRdb to in-frame sequences with V and J called. These copies leave out some clones; in studies compared against another copy, an unresolved V gene accounts for under half, and the cause of the remainder is not known. In this sample the table shows some 29,000 clones, around 87% of which occur a single time. The ten largest clones represent around 21% of the sample. Material: CD4+ or CD8+ T cells sorted from blood, obtained in a trial of the OX40 agonist ivuxolimab. These receptor sequences come from an adult with an advanced solid tumor such as melanoma, head and neck, liver or kidney cancer.

The chain couples TRBV27 to TRBJ2-1, with 8 positions matching TRBD1. V shed 8 bases, J shed 4 bases, and the junction held 10 bases outside the gene matches. CDR3 length equals 15 residues. Germline V gene lookup returns CDR1 MNHEY and CDR2 SMNVEV (reference sequence). CDR3 amino acids: CASRKDRATYNEQFF. CDR3 bases: TGTGCCAGCCGTAAGGACAGGGCGACGTACAATGAGCAGTTCTTC.

The chain uses TRBV27 and TRBJ1-1, with a possible D match to TRBD1 (6 bases). V was shortened by 5 bases and J by 8 bases, with 12 bases between the two germline ends. This CDR3 is built from 12 residues. From germline, CDR1 is MNHEY and CDR2 SMNVEV (reference sequence). This CDR3 is CASSHGQGEAFF. CDR3 nucleotide sequence: TGTGCCAGCAGTCACGGTCAGGGGGAAGCTTTCTTT.

V usage is TRBV4-1 and J usage is TRBJ1-5; a possible D gene is TRBD1 (5 bases). The CDR3 has 14 amino acids. Trimming left V 3 bases short and J 7 bases short, with 13 bases between. Germline lookup yields CDR1 MGHRA and CDR2 YSYEKL. The DNA for the CDR3 is TGCGCCAGCAGCCACTTAATGGGGACCCAGCCCCAGCATTTT. Its protein product is CASSHLMGTQPQHF.

This clone was found once. The gene calls are TRBV11-2 and TRBJ2-2, with D perhaps matching TRBD2 (6 bases). Deletions cut 1 base from V and 4 bases from J, with 13 bases between. The CDR3 contains 16 residues. Per germline, CDR1 SGHAT and CDR2 FQNNGV. CDR3 bases: TGTGCCAGCAGCTTAGGTGGCGGAGGGCCCACCGGGGAGCTGTTTTTT. Protein product: CASSLGGGGPTGELFF.

This chain connects TRBV9 to TRBJ2-4; TRBD1 is a possible D gene (5 bases). Deletions cut 0 bases from V and 0 bases from J, with 10 bases between. This CDR3 has 16 residues. Germline CDR1 is SGDLS and CDR2 is YYNGEE. The CDR3 spells CASSVVGDPAKNIQYF. In nucleotides, the CDR3 is TGTGCCAGCAGCGTAGTAGGGGATCCAGCCAAAAACATTCAGTACTTC. Using reference TRBV9 and TRBJ2-4 for the parts outside the CDR3, the full variable domain is DSGVTQTPKHLITATGQRVTLRCSPRSGDLSVYWYQQSLDQGLQFLIQYYNGEERAKGNILERFSAQQFPDLHSELNLSSLELGDSALYFCASSVVGDPAKNIQYFGAGTRLSVL.

V is TRBV7-9 and J is TRBJ2-5; D may match TRBD1 or TRBD2 (5 bases each). Trimming cost V 2 bases and J 6 bases, with 10 bases left between them. CDR1 and CDR2 (germline): SEHNR, FQNEAQ (reference sequence). This CDR3 is built from 13 residues. CDR3 sequence reads: CASSLRDRQTQYF. The CDR3 bases are TGTGCCAGCAGCTTAAGGGACCGACAGACCCAGTACTTC.

This chain connects TRBV10-3 to TRBJ2-1; D is tentatively TRBD1 or TRBD2 (5 bases each). The CDR3 runs 12 residues. The V gene's germline CDR1 is ENHRY and CDR2 SYGVKD. V gave up 6 bases and J gave up 7 bases, with 10 bases separating them. The CDR3 DNA is TGTGCCATCAGCGGGACGGCGAATGAGCAGTTCTTC. It translates to CAISGTANEQFF.

J is TRBJ2-7 and V is TRBV6-5; D not certain. The CDR3 totals 16 residues. V lost 1 base and J 6 bases, leaving 19 bases between the germline ends. The germline V gene has CDR1 MNHEY and CDR2 SVGAGI. The CDR3 sequence is CASSYYSLGRSSEQYF. CDR3 DNA sequence: TGTGCCAGCAGTTACTACTCGCTGGGCAGGTCGAGCGAGCAGTACTTC.

The sample holds one count of this clone. V is TRBV28 and J is TRBJ1-2, with 8 bases that match TRBD1. Germline values: CDR1 MDHEN, CDR2 SYDVKM. With 6 bases clipped from V and 6 bases from J, the junction kept 12 bases outside the gene matches. This CDR3 is built from 15 residues. The CDR3 reads CASRRSDRARDGYTF. CDR3 in DNA: TGTGCCAGCAGGCGATCGGACAGGGCGAGGGATGGCTACACCTTC.

This sequence joins TRBV7-2 and TRBJ2-7; the match to TRBD2 covers 13 bases. Germline CDR1 and CDR2: SGHTA and FQGNSA. The CDR3 totals 14 residues. Trimming cost V 4 bases and J 4 bases; bases outside gene matches: 1. The CDR3 sequence: CASSWTSGGYEQYF. Here the CDR3 DNA reads TGTGCCAGCAGCTGGACTAGCGGGGGTTACGAGCAGTACTTC.

V gene TRBV27 combines with J gene TRBJ2-5; D perhaps matches TRBD1 (6 bases). Germline V gives CDR1 MNHEY, CDR2 SMNVEV (reference sequence). The CDR3 is 14 residues long. Trimming shortened V by 3 bases and J by 5 bases, and 13 bases separated the two germline ends. CDR3 DNA: TGTGCCAGCAGTTTCAGGGGTCCAGGGGAGACCCAGTACTTC. It yields the protein CASSFRGPGETQYF.

This clone was recorded a few times. This chain joins TRBV15 and TRBJ2-2; D might be TRBD1 or TRBD2, each matching 5 bases. The CDR3 is 19 amino acids. Per the germline V gene, CDR1 is LNHNV and CDR2 is YYDKDF (reference sequence). V was shortened by 0 bases and J by 1 base, with 18 bases between the two germline ends. CDR3 in DNA: TGTGCCACCAGCAGAGATAGCCGGGAAGGGGAAGGGAACACCGGGGAGCTGTTTTTT. Translating it yields CATSRDSREGEGNTGELFF.